One sample yielded the 12 T cell receptor beta chains listed below, sequenced in a study of tissue T cells after allogeneic stem cell transplantation. Time point described: mouse harvest day 14 after allogeneic transplant. Mouse grafts combined 10^7 T-cell-depleted bone marrow cells with 10^6 splenic CD5+ T cells. Assay used: immunoSEQ multiplex PCR; TCRdb lists only in-frame clones, some missing. The table has approximately 3,500 clones, roughly 44% seen once; the top ten hold under 25%. The sequencing input was gut tissue. The receptors were gathered from a female BALB/c mouse given C57BL/6 T cells with graft-versus-host disease after an allogeneic hematopoietic cell transplant.

To note about this clone: The gene symbols are mouse symbols. The DNA ends 1 residue before the CDR3 does, and the rest of the CDR3 is filled in from the germline J gene. The chain links TRBV26 to TRBJ2-5; tentatively, D is TRBD1 (6 bases). The CDR3 consists of 13 residues. V dropped 4 bases and J dropped 7 bases, with 12 bases sitting between them. Germline CDR1 reads KGHPV; CDR2 reads FQNQEV (reference sequence). The part of the CDR3 DNA that was read is TGTGCCAGCAGTCAAGACAGGCGAAACACCCAGTAC. It translates to CASSQDRRNTQY. The full CDR3 protein reads CASSQDRRNTQYF.

A word on this clone: Gene names denote mouse genes. Read sequence stops 1 residue before the CDR3 end, and the germline J gene provides the missing end. The rearrangement uses TRBV31 and TRBJ2-3; possible D gene TRBD1, 6 bases. The germline V and J ends were trimmed by 0 bases and 4 bases, with 8 bases remaining between them. Germline values: CDR1 GKSSPN, CDR2 SITVG. CDR3 length: 13 residues. CDR3 in amino acids: CAWSLGGPETLYF. Incomplete CDR3 DNA: TGTGCCTGGAGTCTAGGGGGTCCAGAAACGCTGTAT.

The table lists this clone with a count of one. Gene names denote mouse genes. The sequence runs out 1 residue before the end of the CDR3; the remainder is reconstructed from the germline J gene. The chain joins TRBV19 to TRBJ1-1; D is unresolved. Germline CDR1 reads FNHDT; CDR2 reads SITEND (reference sequence). V lost 5 bases and J 0 bases, leaving 2 bases between the germline ends. The CDR3 loop spans 11 amino acids. Incomplete CDR3 DNA: TGTGCCAGCAGAGCAAACACAGAAGTCTTC. Its translation is CASRANTEVF. The CDR3 in its entirety is CASRANTEVFF.

In this sample, this clone turned up once. Genes and germline are mouse. The read falls 1 residue short of the CDR3 end, and the missing part is taken from the germline J gene. The genes are TRBV23 and TRBJ2-4. The CDR3 loop spans 14 amino acids. CDR1 KGHTA and CDR2 FQNQQP come from the germline V gene. The part of the CDR3 DNA that was read is TGCTCCAGCAGTCAAGGTCGAAGTCAAAACACCTTGTAC. Translating gives CSSSQGRSQNTLY. The whole CDR3 reads CSSSQGRSQNTLYF.

Judged by abundance, this clone is medium-sized. Germline and genes here are mouse. Read data end 1 residue before the CDR3 end; the end is taken from the germline J gene. The chain links TRBV26 to TRBJ2-3, with a possible D match to TRBD1 (6 bases). The CDR3 totals 13 residues. The V end lost 5 bases, the J end lost 0 bases, and 6 bases lay between the germline ends. Germline V gene lookup returns CDR1 KGHPV and CDR2 FQNQEV (reference sequence). The CDR3 region is CASSGQSAETLYF. The sequenced CDR3 bases are TGTGCCAGCAGTGGACAGAGTGCAGAAACGCTGTAT.

Regarding this clone: These gene names are mouse names. The sequenced fragment ends 1 residue before the CDR3 boundary, so the rest is inferred from the germline J gene. The chain carries TRBV23 and TRBJ1-5; the table assigns TRBD1, which was not confirmed against the DNA. The length of the CDR3 is 15 residues. Germline V CDR1 and CDR2: KGHTA, FQNQQP. The part of the CDR3 DNA that was read is TGCTCCAGCAGTCGAGGACAGTATAACAACCAGGCTCCGCTT. Translated: CSSSRGQYNNQAPL. The full CDR3 protein is CSSSRGQYNNQAPLF.

Concerning this clone: Any gene name here is a mouse gene name. The DNA ends 1 residue before the CDR3 does, and the rest of the CDR3 is filled in from the germline J gene. The chain is built from TRBV19 and TRBJ1-4; possible D gene TRBD1, 6 bases. Trimming left V 0 bases short and J 3 bases short, with 9 bases between. The CDR3 sequence is 15 residues long. CDR1 is FNHDT, CDR2 SITEND, per germline (reference sequence). The CDR3 loop is CASSIGEGANERLFF. CDR3 bases read: TGTGCCAGCAGTATAGGGGAGGGGGCCAACGAAAGATTATTT.

Concerning this clone itself: The genes and germline here are from mouse. Sequencing ends 1 residue short of the CDR3 end; the germline J gene provides the rest. The rearrangement uses TRBV26 and TRBJ2-5, with TRBD1 matching 9 bases. Per germline, CDR1 KGHPV and CDR2 FQNQEV (reference sequence). The CDR3 covers 15 residues. V was pared by 4 bases and J by 6 bases, with 8 bases of the junction left unmatched. The CDR3 sequence is CASSPTGTGRDTQYF. Partial CDR3 DNA: TGTGCCAGCAGTCCAACCGGGACAGGGAGGGACACCCAGTAC. Drawing the rest from reference TRBV26 and TRBJ2-5, the complete variable domain is NSKVIQTPRYLVKGQGQKAKMRCIPEKGHPVVFWYQQNKNNEFKFLINFQNQEVLQQIDMTEKRFSAECPSNSPCSLEIQSSEAGDSALYLCASSPTGTGRDTQYFGPGTRLLVL.

This clone was observed a few times. Gene names refer to mouse genes. The read falls 1 residue short of the CDR3 end, and the missing part is taken from the germline J gene. V and J are TRBV23 and TRBJ1-1; the DNA was not used to check the table's D call, TRBD1. Germline values: CDR1 KGHTA, CDR2 FQNQQP. CDR3 length equals 13 residues. CDR3 in amino acids: CSSSWDTNTEVFF. Partial CDR3 DNA: TGCTCCAGCAGCTGGGACACAAACACAGAAGTCTTC.

Note on this clone: All gene names here are mouse names. The read finishes 1 residue shy of the CDR3 end, and the germline J gene is used to complete it. The chain employs TRBV26 and TRBJ2-1, with TRBD1 matching 12 bases. CDR3 length: 15 residues. With 4 bases clipped from V and 6 bases from J, the junction kept 4 bases outside the gene matches. CDR1 and CDR2 (germline): KGHPV, FQNQEV (reference sequence). The CDR3 region is CASSPRDRGLAEQFF. The sequenced CDR3 bases are TGTGCCAGCAGTCCCCGGGACAGGGGGCTTGCTGAGCAGTTC. The variable domain in full, completed from reference TRBV26 and TRBJ2-1, reads NSKVIQTPRYLVKGQGQKAKMRCIPEKGHPVVFWYQQNKNNEFKFLINFQNQEVLQQIDMTEKRFSAECPSNSPCSLEIQSSEAGDSALYLCASSPRDRGLAEQFFGPGTRLTVL.

As for this clone: All gene names here are mouse names. The read halts 1 residue ahead of the CDR3 end, with the missing end drawn from the germline J gene. The gene calls are TRBV31 and TRBJ2-1, with a tentative D call TRBD2 (6 bases). The CDR3 is 12 residues long. CDR1 GKSSPN and CDR2 SITVG come from the germline V gene. Trimming shortened V by 0 bases and J by 8 bases, and 8 bases separated the two germline ends. Partial CDR3 DNA: TGTGCCTGGAGTCTGGGGGGACCTGAGCAGTTC. Its translation: CAWSLGGPEQF. The CDR3 in its entirety is CAWSLGGPEQFF.

This clone was counted between two and nine times. Any gene name here is a mouse gene name. The CDR3 end is not reached by the read, which stops 1 residue before it; the germline J gene fills it in. The J gene is TRBJ1-5, the V gene TRBV2, with TRBD1 as a possible D gene (6 bases). The length of the CDR3 is 14 residues. Per germline, CDR1 LGHNA and CDR2 YSYQKL. Trimming stripped 4 bases from V and 2 bases from J, with 9 bases between. The part of the CDR3 DNA that was read is TGTGCCAGCAGCCCGGGGACATACAACCAGGCTCCGCTT. Translation gives CASSPGTYNQAPL. The CDR3, in full, reads CASSPGTYNQAPLF.